This is a list of T cell receptor beta chains from one sample in a study of shared clonotypes between healthy human individuals. This table comes from immunoSEQ multiplex PCR, and its TCRdb copy is limited to in-frame clones, with some not included. The sample has about 520,000 clones; 90% to 96% are singletons. The material sequenced was naive CD4+ T cells sorted from blood. Source of these receptors: a woman aged 25-40 years in good health. The CDR3 runs from the conserved cysteine through the conserved F or W. The D gene is left open where the match is weak. Size is stated for part of the rows, as once, few or many counts, or as a class when the clone is expanded.

cdr3_aa: CASSTQGAGEKLFF
cdr3_nt: TGTGCCAGCAGTACCCAGGGTGCGGGTGAAAAACTGTTTTTT
d_call: NA
j_call: TRBJ1-4
clone_size: NA
v_call: TRBV6-1

cdr3_aa: CASNYRGPDGYTF
cdr3_nt: TGTGCCAGCAACTACAGGGGGCCAGATGGCTACACCTTC
d_call: TRBD1
j_call: TRBJ1-2
clone_size: NA
v_call: TRBV2

cdr3_aa: CASSRLSGLAGTNTGELFF
cdr3_nt: TGCGCCAGCAGCCGCCTGAGTGGTCTAGCGGGAACGAACACCGGGGAGCTGTTTTTT
d_call: TRBD2
j_call: TRBJ2-2
clone_size: NA
v_call: TRBV5-1

cdr3_aa: CASSLVKGYNQPQHF
cdr3_nt: TGTGCCAGCAGCTTGGTGAAGGGCTACAATCAGCCCCAGCATTTT
d_call: NA
j_call: TRBJ1-5
clone_size: NA
v_call: TRBV5-6

cdr3_aa: CASSATGGRNQPQHF
cdr3_nt: TGTGCCAGCAGTGCTACAGGGGGAAGAAATCAGCCCCAGCATTTT
d_call: TRBD1
j_call: TRBJ1-5
clone_size: NA
v_call: TRBV2

cdr3_aa: CASSSPGGSGDNQPQHF
cdr3_nt: TGTGCCAGCAGTTCCCCTGGGGGGAGCGGGGACAATCAGCCCCAGCATTTT
d_call: NA
j_call: TRBJ1-5
clone_size: NA
v_call: TRBV28

cdr3_aa: CASSIRFTDTQYF
cdr3_nt: TGTGCCAGCAGCATCAGGTTCACAGATACGCAGTATTTT
d_call: NA
j_call: TRBJ2-3
clone_size: NA
v_call: TRBV5-4

cdr3_aa: CASSLPSGQETQYF
cdr3_nt: TGTGCCAGCAGTTTACCTAGCGGGCAAGAGACCCAGTACTTC
d_call: TRBD2
j_call: TRBJ2-5
clone_size: NA
v_call: TRBV28

cdr3_aa: CASSPGDRRIYGYTF
cdr3_nt: TGTGCCAGCAGTCCGGGGGACCGTCGTATCTATGGCTACACCTTC
d_call: NA
j_call: TRBJ1-2
clone_size: NA
v_call: TRBV28

cdr3_aa: CASSLWANTGELFF
cdr3_nt: TGTGCCAGCAGCTTATGGGCCAACACCGGGGAGCTGTTTTTT
d_call: NA
j_call: TRBJ2-2
clone_size: NA
v_call: TRBV7-7

cdr3_aa: CASSYRGEKLFF
cdr3_nt: TGTGCCAGTAGTTACAGGGGTGAAAAACTGTTTTTT
d_call: TRBD1
j_call: TRBJ1-4
clone_size: NA
v_call: TRBV19

cdr3_aa: CASSRASEGTQYF
cdr3_nt: TGCGCCAGCAGCAGGGCTAGTGAAGGTACCCAGTACTTC
d_call: NA
j_call: TRBJ2-5
clone_size: NA
v_call: TRBV5-1

cdr3_aa: CASSLTSGSADPYEQYF
cdr3_nt: TGTGCCAGCAGTTTAACTAGCGGGAGCGCCGACCCCTACGAGCAGTACTTC
d_call: TRBD2
j_call: TRBJ2-7
clone_size: NA
v_call: TRBV27

cdr3_aa: CASSSNSNNNSPLHF
cdr3_nt: TGTGCCAGCAGCTCGAACAGTAATAATAATTCACCCCTCCACTTT
d_call: NA
j_call: TRBJ1-6
clone_size: NA
v_call: TRBV5-5

cdr3_aa: CASIPRPGVRAGNTIYF
cdr3_nt: TGTGCCAGCATACCCCGACCAGGCGTTCGTGCTGGAAACACCATATATTTT
d_call: NA
j_call: TRBJ1-3
clone_size: few
v_call: TRBV2

cdr3_aa: CASFGVETQYF
cdr3_nt: TGTGCCAGCTTCGGAGTAGAGACCCAGTACTTC
d_call: NA
j_call: TRBJ2-5
clone_size: NA
v_call: TRBV2

cdr3_aa: CASSLRTRVDYEQYF
cdr3_nt: TGTGCCAGCAGCTTACGCACAAGGGTTGACTACGAGCAGTACTTC
d_call: NA
j_call: TRBJ2-7
clone_size: NA
v_call: TRBV11-2

cdr3_aa: CASSTLGGPYEQYF
cdr3_nt: TGTGCCAGCAGTACCCTGGGAGGGCCCTACGAGCAGTACTTC
d_call: TRBD2
j_call: TRBJ2-7
clone_size: NA
v_call: TRBV6-5

cdr3_aa: CASSPIGGDGYTF
cdr3_nt: TGTGCCAGCTCACCAATCGGGGGGGATGGCTACACCTTC
d_call: NA
j_call: TRBJ1-2
clone_size: NA
v_call: TRBV18

cdr3_aa: CASKGTSGTEAFF
cdr3_nt: TGCGCCAGCAAGGGTACGTCGGGTACTGAAGCTTTCTTT
d_call: NA
j_call: TRBJ1-1
clone_size: NA
v_call: TRBV10-2

cdr3_aa: CASSRSGTGGMEPQHF
cdr3_nt: TGCGCCAGCAGCCGATCCGGGACAGGGGGGATGGAGCCCCAGCATTTT
d_call: TRBD1
j_call: TRBJ1-5
clone_size: few
v_call: TRBV4-1

cdr3_aa: CASSLFQSPLRHEQYF
cdr3_nt: TGTGCCAGCAGTTTATTTCAGTCCCCTCTCCGGCACGAGCAGTACTTC
d_call: NA
j_call: TRBJ2-7
clone_size: NA
v_call: TRBV28

cdr3_aa: CASSGTLNTGELFF
cdr3_nt: TGTGCCAGCAGTGGGACGCTTAACACCGGGGAGCTGTTTTTT
d_call: NA
j_call: TRBJ2-2
clone_size: NA
v_call: TRBV5-8

cdr3_aa: CASSGDTGTYEQYF
cdr3_nt: TGTGCCAGCAGTGGGGACACCGGGACCTACGAGCAGTACTTC
d_call: NA
j_call: TRBJ2-7
clone_size: NA
v_call: TRBV6-1

cdr3_aa: CASSPRAAGTQYF
cdr3_nt: TGTGCCAGCAGCCCCAGGGCAGCCGGGACCCAGTACTTC
d_call: NA
j_call: TRBJ2-5
clone_size: NA
v_call: TRBV7-9

cdr3_aa: CASSLDRYEQYF
cdr3_nt: TGTGCCAGCAGTCTAGACAGATACGAGCAGTACTTC
d_call: NA
j_call: TRBJ2-7
clone_size: NA
v_call: TRBV6-5

cdr3_aa: CASSTGTFNSPLHF
cdr3_nt: TGTGCCAGCAGTACCGGGACATTTAATTCACCCCTCCACTTT
d_call: NA
j_call: TRBJ1-6
clone_size: once
v_call: TRBV9

cdr3_aa: CAIKYGEDTGELFF
cdr3_nt: TGTGCCATCAAATATGGGGAGGACACCGGGGAGCTGTTTTTT
d_call: NA
j_call: TRBJ2-2
clone_size: NA
v_call: TRBV10-3

cdr3_aa: CASSPVGVAGDEETQYF
cdr3_nt: TGTGCCAGCAGCCCCGTTGGGGTAGCGGGAGATGAAGAGACCCAGTACTTC
d_call: TRBD2
j_call: TRBJ2-5
clone_size: NA
v_call: TRBV28

cdr3_aa: CASSLGYSYEQYF
cdr3_nt: TGCGCCAGCAGCTTGGGATACTCCTACGAGCAGTACTTC
d_call: NA
j_call: TRBJ2-7
clone_size: NA
v_call: TRBV5-1

cdr3_aa: CASSQGSGKPNYEQYF
cdr3_nt: TGCGCCAGCAGCCAAGGATCCGGGAAGCCGAACTACGAGCAGTACTTC
d_call: NA
j_call: TRBJ2-7
clone_size: NA
v_call: TRBV4-1

cdr3_aa: CASSLGPGVTDTQYF
cdr3_nt: TGTGCCAGCAGTTTAGGTCCGGGAGTTACAGATACGCAGTATTTT
d_call: NA
j_call: TRBJ2-3
clone_size: once
v_call: TRBV28

cdr3_aa: CASSAGQGVDTQYF
cdr3_nt: TGTGCCAGCAGCGCGGGACAGGGGGTAGATACGCAGTATTTT
d_call: TRBD1
j_call: TRBJ2-3
clone_size: NA
v_call: TRBV7-8

cdr3_aa: CASSEGTSSLEQYF
cdr3_nt: TGCGCCAGCAGTGAAGGGACTAGTAGTCTCGAGCAGTACTTC
d_call: TRBD2
j_call: TRBJ2-7
clone_size: NA
v_call: TRBV10-2

cdr3_aa: CSVVTGDQLRGFF
cdr3_nt: TGCAGCGTTGTAACAGGGGACCAGTTGAGGGGTTTCTTT
d_call: TRBD1
j_call: TRBJ1-1
clone_size: NA
v_call: TRBV29-1

cdr3_aa: CASSLEAQGQDEQYF
cdr3_nt: TGTGCCAGCAGCTTAGAGGCACAGGGGCAGGACGAGCAGTACTTC
d_call: TRBD1
j_call: TRBJ2-7
clone_size: NA
v_call: TRBV7-9

cdr3_aa: CASSLTAQSYQPQHF
cdr3_nt: TGTGCCAGCAGCTTGACGGCCCAGAGTTATCAGCCCCAGCATTTT
d_call: NA
j_call: TRBJ1-5
clone_size: NA
v_call: TRBV5-5

cdr3_aa: CASSPPSRFQYEQYF
cdr3_nt: TGTGCCAGCTCACCACCATCTAGATTTCAGTACGAGCAGTACTTC
d_call: NA
j_call: TRBJ2-7
clone_size: once
v_call: TRBV18

cdr3_aa: CASSLEVLAGGEQFF
cdr3_nt: TGCGCCAGCAGCTTGGAAGTGTTAGCGGGAGGTGAGCAGTTCTTC
d_call: TRBD2
j_call: TRBJ2-1
clone_size: NA
v_call: TRBV5-1

cdr3_aa: CASSKGTLSLTYEQYF
cdr3_nt: TGTGCCAGCAGTAAGGGTACACTCAGCCTAACCTACGAGCAGTACTTC
d_call: NA
j_call: TRBJ2-7
clone_size: NA
v_call: TRBV28

cdr3_aa: CASSQETTYNEQFF
cdr3_nt: TGCGCCAGCAGCCAAGAGACTACCTACAACGAGCAGTTCTTC
d_call: NA
j_call: TRBJ2-1
clone_size: NA
v_call: TRBV4-1

cdr3_aa: CATGTSGRNEQYF
cdr3_nt: TGTGCCACCGGGACTAGCGGGAGGAACGAGCAGTACTTC
d_call: TRBD2
j_call: TRBJ2-7
clone_size: NA
v_call: TRBV2

cdr3_aa: CATIRQGGYEQYF
cdr3_nt: TGTGCCACCATACGACAGGGTGGGTACGAGCAGTACTTC
d_call: TRBD1
j_call: TRBJ2-7
clone_size: NA
v_call: TRBV28

cdr3_aa: CASSLQGVNTEAFF
cdr3_nt: TGTGCCAGCAGTTTACAGGGGGTGAACACTGAAGCTTTCTTT
d_call: TRBD1
j_call: TRBJ1-1
clone_size: NA
v_call: TRBV27

cdr3_aa: CASSPDTYQETQYF
cdr3_nt: TGTGCCAGCAGCCCGGACACATACCAAGAGACCCAGTACTTC
d_call: NA
j_call: TRBJ2-5
clone_size: NA
v_call: TRBV6-5

cdr3_aa: CASSDASGELFF
cdr3_nt: TGTGCCAGCAGTGACGCGTCCGGGGAGCTGTTTTTT
d_call: NA
j_call: TRBJ2-2
clone_size: NA
v_call: TRBV6-1

cdr3_aa: CAISGTTVSQSLGGYTF
cdr3_nt: TGTGCCATCAGTGGGACGACTGTAAGTCAGTCCCTGGGTGGCTACACCTTC
d_call: NA
j_call: TRBJ1-2
clone_size: NA
v_call: TRBV10-3

cdr3_aa: CASSLVAGPSGANVLTF
cdr3_nt: TGCGCCAGCAGCTTGGTTGCGGGGCCCTCTGGGGCCAACGTCCTGACTTTC
d_call: NA
j_call: TRBJ2-6
clone_size: NA
v_call: TRBV5-1

cdr3_aa: CASSLAAPYEQYF
cdr3_nt: TGTGCCAGCAGTTTAGCGGCGCCTTACGAGCAGTACTTC
d_call: NA
j_call: TRBJ2-7
clone_size: NA
v_call: TRBV27

cdr3_aa: CASSPPRQGDFGNTIYF
cdr3_nt: TGTGCCAGCTCACCACCGAGACAGGGGGATTTTGGAAACACCATATATTTT
d_call: TRBD1
j_call: TRBJ1-3
clone_size: NA
v_call: TRBV18

cdr3_aa: CASSFLENSPLHF
cdr3_nt: TGTGCCAGCAGTTTTCTGGAGAATTCACCCCTCCACTTT
d_call: NA
j_call: TRBJ1-6
clone_size: NA
v_call: TRBV28

cdr3_aa: CASSGRGDGTSGLAGANVLTF
cdr3_nt: TGTGCCAGCAGCGGGAGGGGGGACGGGACTAGCGGGTTGGCTGGGGCCAACGTCCTGACTTTC
d_call: TRBD2
j_call: TRBJ2-6
clone_size: once
v_call: TRBV27